One sample yielded the 32 T cell receptor beta chains listed below, sequenced in a study of response to subunit inactivated influenza vaccine. Using its own MiXCR run on the RT-PCR reads, TCRdb lists one record per CDR3 protein. The data contain about half a million distinct CDR3 sequences, about 7.6% of them singletons. Here the sequenced sample was PBMCs from blood, taken 23 to 25 months after vaccination. The receptors originated from a man between 50 and 69 years old who received an inactivated influenza vaccine.

This clonotype has only a few counts. This chain joins TRBV13 and TRBJ2-7; D is unresolved. The CDR3 extends over 13 amino acids. The V gene's germline CDR1 is PRHDT and CDR2 FYEKMQ (reference sequence). The V gene lost 1 base and the J gene lost 6 bases, with 10 bases spanning the gap. CDR3 protein: CASSLAPKAEQYF. Written as DNA, the CDR3 is TGTGCCAGCAGCTTAGCCCCGAAAGCCGAGCAGTACTTC.

This clonotype was found many times. The DNA of the CDR3 is TGTGCCAGCTCACCACAGATGAGGAACCCCGAGCGCTATGGCTACACCTTC. Protein sequence: CASSPQMRNPERYGYTF. The chain is built from TRBV18 and TRBJ1-2; D remains unclear. Germline V gives CDR1 KGHSH, CDR2 LQKENI. Between the trimmed V and J ends, which lost 1 base and 4 bases, there was a span of 19 bases. This CDR3 has 17 residues.

This chain uses TRBV19 with TRBJ2-1; D call uncertain. V was cut by 3 bases and J by 6 bases, with 9 bases left in between. Per the germline V gene, CDR1 is LNHDA and CDR2 is SQIVND (reference sequence). The length of the CDR3 is 13 residues. As DNA, the CDR3 is TGTGCCAGTAGTATGGGCGCAGCCAATGAGCAGTTCTTC. Translating it yields CASSMGAANEQFF. The variable domain in full, with the rest retrieved from reference TRBV19 and TRBJ2-1, is DGGITQSPKYLFRKEGQNVTLSCEQNLNHDAMYWYRQDPGQGLRLIYYSQIVNDFQKGDIAEGYSVSREKKESFPLTVTSAQKNPTAFYLCASSMGAANEQFFGPGTRLTVL.

This clonotype was observed many times. V usage is TRBV10-3 and J usage is TRBJ2-7, with 10 bases identical to TRBD2. V dropped 3 bases and J dropped 6; count of bases not matched to a gene: 8. The CDR3 is 15 residues long. Germline assignment: CDR1 ENHRY and CDR2 SYGVKD. The CDR3 region has the DNA TGTGCCATCAGTGATTCTAGAAGGACTAGCGGCGAGCAGTACTTC. This sequence encodes CAISDSRRTSGEQYF.

V is TRBV20-1 and J is TRBJ2-1; D is unresolved. Germline CDR1 is DFQATT and CDR2 is SNEGSKA (reference sequence). V gave up 4 bases and J gave up 5 bases, with 15 bases separating them. The CDR3 runs 14 residues. CDR3 amino acids: CSAINTGTNNEQFF. DNA of the CDR3: TGCAGTGCTATAAACACGGGTACCAACAATGAGCAGTTCTTC.

The chain is built from TRBV7-2 and TRBJ1-1, with D possibly TRBD1 on 5 matching bases. Per the germline V gene, CDR1 is SGHTA and CDR2 is FQGNSA. Trimming removed 5 bases at V and 3 bases at J, with 16 bases between. The CDR3 has 15 residues. The CDR3 spells CASSRGRGWDTEAFF. CDR3 in DNA: TGTGCCAGCAGCAGAGGGAGGGGATGGGACACTGAAGCTTTCTTT.

In its sample, this clonotype was seen many times. CDR3 coding DNA: TGCGCCAGCAGCTTGGAGGAAGAGACCCAGTACTTC. Its translation is CASSLEEETQYF. The chain uses TRBV5-1 and TRBJ2-5, with D unclear. Trimming cost V 0 bases and J 3 bases, with 3 bases left between them. Germline CDR1 is SGHRS and CDR2 is YFSETQ. The length of the CDR3 is 12 residues.

Only a few counts were recorded for this clonotype. The chain employs TRBV20-1 and TRBJ1-5; 8 nucleotides align to TRBD1. CDR1 is DFQATT and CDR2 is SNEGSKA in the germline V gene (reference sequence). V trimming: 3 bases; J trimming: 0 bases; junction bases outside the gene matches: 4. The CDR3 runs to 15 residues. Here the CDR3 reads CSARDRVFSNQPQHF. CDR3 coding DNA: TGCAGTGCTAGGGACAGGGTATTTAGCAATCAGCCCCAGCATTTT.

Only a few counts were recorded for this clonotype. The rearrangement joins TRBV6-2 or TRBV6-3 to TRBJ2-7; 7 nucleotides match TRBD1. J was trimmed by 6 bases and V by 5 bases; bases with no gene match: 10. CDR3 length: 14 amino acids. CDR1 is MNHEY, CDR2 SVGEGT, per germline. CDR3: CASSPQGSLSEQYF. CDR3 bases: TGTGCCAGCAGTCCACAGGGGTCCTTATCCGAGCAGTACTTC.

This clonotype turned up a few times. This chain joins TRBV2 and TRBJ2-2, with D unresolved. The CDR3 sequence is 13 residues long. Germline V gene data show CDR1 as SNHLY and CDR2 as FYNNEI. Trimming pared 6 bases from V and 5 bases from J, leaving 10 bases between. As DNA, the CDR3 is TGTGCCAGCAGGGGGTCGGAGACCGGGGAGCTGTTTTTT. It codes for CASRGSETGELFF.

The J gene is TRBJ1-6, the V gene TRBV30, with D perhaps matching TRBD1 (6 bases). The V gene lost 3 bases and the J gene lost 0 bases, with 12 bases spanning the gap. Germline V gene sequence: CDR1 GTSNPN, CDR2 SVGIG (reference sequence). The CDR3 covers 16 residues. The CDR3 region has the DNA TGTGCCTGGAGCACAGGGCCGAGCTCCTATAATTCACCCCTCCACTTT. Its translation is CAWSTGPSSYNSPLHF.

This clonotype was seen many times. V gene TRBV11-2 combines with J gene TRBJ2-7, with TRBD1 identical over 7 bases. The CDR3 consists of 15 residues. Trimming at V came to 5 bases and at J to 5 bases, leaving 12 bases not matched to a gene. Looked up from germline, CDR1 is SGHAT and CDR2 is FQNNGV. In DNA, the CDR3 is TGTGCCAGCAGCCCTCTGACAGGGTTTCGGGACGAGCAGTACTTC. Amino acid sequence: CASSPLTGFRDEQYF. Full variable domain (remainder filled in from reference TRBV11-2 and TRBJ2-7): EAGVAQSPRYKIIEKRQSVAFWCNPISGHATLYWYQQILGQGPKLLIQFQNNGVVDDSQLPKDRFSAERLKGVDSTLKIQPAKLEDSAVYLCASSPLTGFRDEQYFGPGTRLTVT.

This clonotype was picked up a small number of times. The rearrangement joins TRBV20-1 to TRBJ2-3; perhaps TRBD1 as D (6 bases). Germline V lookup: CDR1 DFQATT, CDR2 SNEGSKA (reference sequence). CDR3 length: 15 residues. V was cut by 0 bases and J by 3 bases, with 13 bases left in between. The CDR3 DNA sequence: TGCAGTGCTAGAGATTATAGGACAGCGACAGATACGCAGTATTTT. It is translated as CSARDYRTATDTQYF.

The chain's CDR3 is CASSYSPGGLDNYGYTF. The CDR3 DNA reads TGTGCCAGCAGTTACTCGCCAGGGGGCTTGGATAACTATGGCTACACCTTC. V and J are TRBV6-5 and TRBJ1-2; 8 nucleotides agree with TRBD1. Trimming at V came to 0 bases and at J to 1 base, leaving 7 bases not matched to a gene. Germline loops: CDR1 MNHEY, CDR2 SVGAGI. The CDR3 has 17 residues.

This chain joins TRBV28 and TRBJ2-3, with 8 bases that match TRBD2. The V gene's germline CDR1 is MDHEN and CDR2 SYDVKM. The CDR3 contains 14 residues. J was trimmed by 8 bases and V by 8 bases; bases with no gene match: 12. The CDR3 bases are TGTGCCAGCCGCCCCAGCGGGAGCTCTGGTACGCAGTATTTT. This sequence encodes CASRPSGSSGTQYF.

This clonotype appeared a few times. The J gene is TRBJ1-2, the V gene TRBV30, with 11 bases matching TRBD1. The CDR3 contains 12 residues. Trimming at V came to 5 bases and at J to 9 bases, leaving 5 bases not matched to a gene. The germline CDR1 and CDR2 sequences are GTSNPN and SVGIG (reference sequence). In nucleotides, the CDR3 is TGTGCCTGGGGACAGGGGGCGCGGAGCTACACCTTC. This translates into CAWGQGARSYTF.

The V gene is TRBV5-6, the J gene TRBJ2-7, with 12 bases identical to TRBD2. The V gene end was trimmed by 4 bases and the J gene end by 2 bases; junction bases not matched to a gene: 13. The CDR3 is 18 amino acids. Germline loops: CDR1 SGHDT, CDR2 YYEEEE. CDR3: CASSRLAGGGGRTYEQYF. CDR3 bases: TGTGCCAGCAGCCGCCTAGCGGGAGGGGGGGGCCGGACCTACGAGCAGTACTTC. Filled out from reference TRBV5-6 and TRBJ2-7, the complete variable domain reads DAGVTQSPTHLIKTRGQQVTLRCSPKSGHDTVSWYQQALGQGPQFIFQYYEEEERQRGNFPDRFSGHQFPNYSSELNVNALLLGDSALYLCASSRLAGGGGRTYEQYFGPGTRLTVT.

This clonotype has only a few counts. The V gene is TRBV21-1, the J gene TRBJ2-2; TRBD1 is the table's D call and was not checked against the DNA. TRBV21-1 is flagged as a pseudogene. This CDR3 is built from 16 residues. The CDR3 is CASIVRGDRAPGELFF. Written as DNA, the CDR3 is TGTGCCAGCATCGTTCGTGGGGACAGGGCTCCCGGGGAGCTGTTTTTT.

This clonotype was recorded many times. The chain employs TRBV5-6 and TRBJ2-1; weak D call: TRBD2 (6 bases). V lost 4 bases to trimming and J lost 6 bases, with 17 bases between them. This CDR3 contains 15 residues. The V gene's germline CDR1 is SGHDT and CDR2 YYEEEE. In nucleotides, the CDR3 is TGTGCCAGCAGCATGGGACTCCGGAGGCCCAATGAGCAGTTCTTC. It codes for CASSMGLRRPNEQFF.

This clonotype showed up many times. The chain links TRBV20-1 to TRBJ2-2, with TRBD2 as a possible D gene (5 bases). CDR3 length: 16 amino acids. With 2 bases removed from V and 1 base from J, the gap between germline ends came to 14 bases. Germline CDR1 reads DFQATT; CDR2 reads SNEGSKA (reference sequence). The CDR3 coding sequence is TGCAGTGCTAGACCATCGTTCGGGGAGAACACCGGGGAGCTGTTTTTT. It yields the protein CSARPSFGENTGELFF.

This chain links TRBV7-9 with TRBJ2-4; weak D call: TRBD2 (5 bases). V shed 5 bases and J shed 0 bases, with 14 bases lying between them. The CDR3 runs 16 residues. The germline V gene has CDR1 SEHNR and CDR2 FQNEAQ (reference sequence). The CDR3 spells CASSRIRGLAKNIQYF. In nucleotides, the CDR3 is TGTGCCAGCAGCCGCATCCGGGGTCTAGCCAAAAACATTCAGTACTTC.

This clonotype was seen at least ten times. The chain recombines TRBV20-1 with TRBJ2-3, with D perhaps TRBD1 or TRBD2 (5 bases each). Germline lookup yields CDR1 DFQATT and CDR2 SNEGSKA (reference sequence). The V end was cut by 3 bases, the J end by 3 bases, with 13 bases between. This CDR3 is built from 14 residues. CDR3 loop: CSASWGRLTDTQYF. In nucleotides, the CDR3 is TGCAGTGCTAGTTGGGGACGATTAACAGATACGCAGTATTTT.

In this sample, this clonotype turned up a few times. The chain has TRBV6-5 and TRBJ1-5, with D unresolved. CDR3 length: 13 residues. CDR1 MNHEY and CDR2 SVGAGI come from the germline V gene. Trimming pared 3 bases from V and 4 bases from J, leaving 7 bases between. For the CDR3, the DNA is TGTGCCAGCAGTTATGGTCCGAATCAGCCCCAGCATTTT. Encoded protein: CASSYGPNQPQHF.

This clonotype was seen a few times. The V gene is TRBV5-5, the J gene TRBJ1-6; possibly TRBD1 for D (6 bases). The CDR3 runs 16 residues. CDR1 is SGHKS and CDR2 is YYEKEE in the germline V gene (reference sequence). Trimming took 4 bases from V and 0 from J, leaving 11 bases between them. The chain's CDR3 is CASSLRQDSYNSPLHF. The DNA for the CDR3 is TGTGCCAGCAGCCTCCGACAGGACTCCTATAATTCACCCCTCCACTTT. The variable domain in full, with the rest retrieved from reference TRBV5-5 and TRBJ1-6, is DAGVTQSPTHLIKTRGQQVTLRCSPISGHKSVSWYQQVLGQGPQFIFQYYEKEERGRGNFPDRFSARQFPNYSSELNVNALLLGDSALYLCASSLRQDSYNSPLHFGNGTRLTVT.

There are a few counts of this clonotype. The chain combines TRBV29-1 with TRBJ2-1; D possibly corresponds to TRBD2 (5 bases). Germline values: CDR1 SQVTM, CDR2 ANQGSEA. This CDR3 spans 14 amino acids. The V end was cut by 1 base, the J end by 3 bases, with 10 bases between. The CDR3 here is CSVEVLANYNEQFF. The CDR3 DNA is TGCAGCGTTGAAGTGCTAGCAAACTACAATGAGCAGTTCTTC.

The chain recombines TRBV4-3 with TRBJ2-1; 8 bases fit TRBD1. V was pared by 0 bases and J by 7 bases, with 5 bases of the junction left unmatched. Germline V gene sequence: CDR1 LGHNA, CDR2 YSLEER. The CDR3 length is 15 residues. The CDR3 reads CASSQEGTGKNEQFF. The CDR3 DNA sequence: TGCGCCAGCAGCCAAGAAGGGACAGGAAAAAATGAGCAGTTCTTC.

The rearrangement links TRBV5-6 to TRBJ2-2; D uncertain. The CDR3 length is 15 residues. Trimming cost V 0 bases and J 5 bases, with 11 bases left between them. Germline CDR1 and CDR2: SGHDT and YYEEEE. The CDR3 sequence is CASSLGSAFTGELFF. DNA for the CDR3: TGTGCCAGCAGCTTGGGATCAGCTTTTACCGGGGAGCTGTTTTTT.

V is TRBV19 and J is TRBJ2-2, with 7 bases identical to TRBD1. The V segment lost 3 bases and the J segment 6 bases; nucleotides outside the gene matches: 1. CDR1 and CDR2 (germline): LNHDA, SQIVND (reference sequence). The CDR3 is 13 residues long. DNA of the CDR3: TGTGCCAGTAGTATCGACAGGGCCGGGGAGCTGTTTTTT. Its translation: CASSIDRAGELFF.

The rearrangement joins TRBV6-1 to TRBJ1-5; the D gene is possibly TRBD1 (5 bases). CDR3 size: 16 residues. The ends were cut back, 2 bases at V and 6 bases at J, with 17 bases in the middle. The germline CDR1 and CDR2 sequences are MNHNS and SASEGT. This chain's CDR3 is CASSELGRGTIQPQHF. DNA of the CDR3: TGTGCCAGCAGTGAACTGGGGAGGGGAACAATTCAGCCCCAGCATTTT.

A few counts support this clonotype. CDR3 protein: CSVTGLSASGANVLTF. The CDR3, as DNA: TGCAGTGTTACCGGGCTCTCCGCCTCTGGGGCCAACGTCCTGACTTTC. The chain joins TRBV20-1 to TRBJ2-6; D call uncertain. CDR1 and CDR2 from the germline V gene are DFQATT and SNEGSKA (reference sequence). The CDR3 spans 16 residues. The V end lost 7 bases, the J end lost 0 bases, and 16 bases lay between the germline ends.

This clonotype came up once. Mismatch with germline at one junction end may stem from a read error. The chain couples TRBV3-1 to TRBJ2-1; 8 positions match TRBD2. CDR1 LGHDT and CDR2 YNNKEL come from the germline V gene (reference sequence). The CDR3 runs to 15 residues. In DNA form, the CDR3 reads TGTGCCAGGAGCCAAGATTCTACTAGCGGCAATGAGCAGTTCTTC. Its protein is CARSQDSTSGNEQFF.

This clonotype was counted a few times. The V call is TRBV24-1, the J call TRBJ2-3; D is perhaps TRBD1 (6 bases). The V and J ends lost 6 bases and 2 bases respectively, with 20 bases between them. The CDR3 is 17 residues long. CDR1 is KGHDR, CDR2 SFDVKD, per germline. As DNA, the CDR3 is TGTGCCACCAGTACCTTTTCAGGGGCCCGATTCACAGATACGCAGTATTTT. Translating it yields CATSTFSGARFTDTQYF.